This T cell receptor beta chain comes out of a study of blood T cell repertoires in COVID-19. Study-level background: Sources were T cells, B-cell-depleted T cells, or PBMCs; the material itself was cDNA or gDNA.

The V gene's germline CDR1 is LGHNA and CDR2 YNFKEQ. The CDR3 is 12 amino acids. In the original workflow: Estimation of nucleated cell counts relied on the amplification of reference gene primers. Generated by immunoSEQ multiplex PCR, the TCRdb table keeps only in-frame clones and is missing some. From that table come the V and J calls and clone size; the DNA was used to work out D and trimming. The table records under 250,000 clones, roughly 86% of them present only once. In its sample, this clone was seen a few times. One junction end does not reproduce the germline sequence, and a read error may be involved.

The sequencing input was peripheral blood. The clonotype originates from a woman aged 45-65 years with active or convalescent COVID-19. This sequence joins TRBV4-2 and TRBJ1-1; D not resolved. The CDR3 bases are TGTGCCAGCAGCCATCCTAACAGTGAAGCTTTCTTT. Residues: CASSHPNSEAFF.